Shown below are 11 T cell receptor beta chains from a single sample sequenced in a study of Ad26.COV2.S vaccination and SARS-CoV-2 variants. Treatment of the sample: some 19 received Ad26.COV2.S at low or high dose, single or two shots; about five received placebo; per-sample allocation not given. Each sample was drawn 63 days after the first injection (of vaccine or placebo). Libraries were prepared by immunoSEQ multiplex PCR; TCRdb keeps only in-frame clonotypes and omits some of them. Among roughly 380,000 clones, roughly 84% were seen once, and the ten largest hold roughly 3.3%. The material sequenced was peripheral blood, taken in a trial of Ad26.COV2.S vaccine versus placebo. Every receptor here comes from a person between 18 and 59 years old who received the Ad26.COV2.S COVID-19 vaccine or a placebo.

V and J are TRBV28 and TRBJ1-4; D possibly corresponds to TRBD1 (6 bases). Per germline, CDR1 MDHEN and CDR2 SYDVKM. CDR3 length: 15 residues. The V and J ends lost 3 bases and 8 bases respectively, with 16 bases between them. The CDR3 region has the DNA TGTGCCAGCAGTTTGGGTGGGCCAAGGGGGGAAAAACTGTTTTTT. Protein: CASSLGGPRGEKLFF.

Here the CDR3 reads CASSLWEGAYEQYF. In DNA form, the CDR3 reads TGTGCCAGCAGCCTCTGGGAGGGGGCCTACGAGCAGTACTTC. The genes are TRBV9 and TRBJ2-7; D is perhaps TRBD2 (7 bases). Trimming left V 4 bases short and J 2 bases short, with 13 bases between. The germline V gene has CDR1 SGDLS and CDR2 YYNGEE. The CDR3 length is 14 residues.

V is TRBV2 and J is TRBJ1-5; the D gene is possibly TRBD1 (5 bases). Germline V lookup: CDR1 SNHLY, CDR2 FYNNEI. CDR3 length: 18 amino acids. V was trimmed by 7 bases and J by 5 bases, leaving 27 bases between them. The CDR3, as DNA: TGTGCCAGCACTATGACAGAAAGAGGGATTATAGTTGATCAGCCCCAGCATTTT. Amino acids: CASTMTERGIIVDQPQHF.

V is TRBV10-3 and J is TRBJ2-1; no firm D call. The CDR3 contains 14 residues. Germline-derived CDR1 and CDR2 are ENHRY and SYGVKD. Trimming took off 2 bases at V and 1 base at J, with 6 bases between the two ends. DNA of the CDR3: TGTGCCATCAGTGAGGTGGGATCCTACAATGAGCAGTTCTTC. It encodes CAISEVGSYNEQFF.

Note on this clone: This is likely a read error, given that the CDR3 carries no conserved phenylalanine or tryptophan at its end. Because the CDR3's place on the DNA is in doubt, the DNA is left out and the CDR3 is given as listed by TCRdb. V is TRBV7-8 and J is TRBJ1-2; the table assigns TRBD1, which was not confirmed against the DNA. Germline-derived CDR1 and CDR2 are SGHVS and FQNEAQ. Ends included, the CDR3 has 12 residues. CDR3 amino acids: CASSFPPGQGAL.

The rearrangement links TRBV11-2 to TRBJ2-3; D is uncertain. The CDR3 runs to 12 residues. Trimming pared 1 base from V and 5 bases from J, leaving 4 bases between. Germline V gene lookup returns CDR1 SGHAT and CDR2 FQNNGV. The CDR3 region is CASSLAIDTQYF. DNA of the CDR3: TGTGCCAGCAGCTTAGCTATAGATACGCAGTATTTT. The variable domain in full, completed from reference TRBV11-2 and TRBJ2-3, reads EAGVAQSPRYKIIEKRQSVAFWCNPISGHATLYWYQQILGQGPKLLIQFQNNGVVDDSQLPKDRFSAERLKGVDSTLKIQPAKLEDSAVYLCASSLAIDTQYFGPGTRLTVL.

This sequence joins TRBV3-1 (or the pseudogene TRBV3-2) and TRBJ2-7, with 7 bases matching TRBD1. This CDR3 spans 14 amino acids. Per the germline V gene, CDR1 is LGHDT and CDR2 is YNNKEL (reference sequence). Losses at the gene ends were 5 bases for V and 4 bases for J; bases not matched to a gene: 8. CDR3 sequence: CASSLTGTHYEQYF. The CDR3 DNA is TGTGCCAGCAGCTTGACAGGGACCCATTACGAGCAGTACTTC.

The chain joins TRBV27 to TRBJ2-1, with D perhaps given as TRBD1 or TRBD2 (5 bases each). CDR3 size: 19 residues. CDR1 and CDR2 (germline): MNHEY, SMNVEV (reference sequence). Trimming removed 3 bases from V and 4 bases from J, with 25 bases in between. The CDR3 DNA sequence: TGTGCCAGCAGTTTGCTGCCTGGGGGAGAGGGGACCCTTTACAATGAGCAGTTCTTC. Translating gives CASSLLPGGEGTLYNEQFF.

The CDR3, as DNA: TGCGCCAGCACCGAGGGACTAGCAGGTGGGGAGACCCAGTACTTC. Translation gives CASTEGLAGGETQYF. The gene calls are TRBV10-2 and TRBJ2-5, with 9 nucleotides matching TRBD2. This CDR3 spans 15 amino acids. The junction had 11 bases not matched to a gene; V was cut back by 7 bases and J by 5 bases. Germline V gene lookup returns CDR1 WSHSY and CDR2 SAAADI.

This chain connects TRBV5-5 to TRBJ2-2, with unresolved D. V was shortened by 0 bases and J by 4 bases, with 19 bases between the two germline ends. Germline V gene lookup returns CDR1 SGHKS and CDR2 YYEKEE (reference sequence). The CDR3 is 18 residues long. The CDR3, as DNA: TGTGCCAGCAGCTTGGTGGTTGGCAGGCCAACATCCACCGGGGAGCTGTTTTTT. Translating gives CASSLVVGRPTSTGELFF.

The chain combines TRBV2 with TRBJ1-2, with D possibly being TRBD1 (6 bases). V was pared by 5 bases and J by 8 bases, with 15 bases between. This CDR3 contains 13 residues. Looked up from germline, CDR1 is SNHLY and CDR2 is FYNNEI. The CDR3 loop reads CASSYTGWYGYTF. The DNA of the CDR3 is TGTGCCAGCAGTTACACAGGGTGGTACGGCTACACCTTC.